Following are 15 T cell receptor beta chains from one sample sequenced in a study of blood T cell repertoires in COVID-19. Here immunoSEQ multiplex PCR was the method, and the copy in TCRdb shows in-frame clones only, minus some. This repertoire shows around 150,000 clones, roughly 80% found once; its top ten account for about 4%. The specimen sequenced was peripheral blood. All receptors come from a woman aged 80 or over with acute or convalescent COVID-19.

This clone has at least ten counts. The chain employs TRBV5-6 and TRBJ1-2; D is ambiguous. The CDR3 is 15 residues long. Per the germline V gene, CDR1 is SGHDT and CDR2 is YYEEEE. Deletions cut 2 bases from V and 4 bases from J, with 15 bases between. The DNA for the CDR3 is TGTGCCAGCAGCTTCCTGGATAACTCGGGCTATGGCTACACCTTC. Translated, it gives CASSFLDNSGYGYTF.

The table lists this clone with a few counts. This CDR3 is CASSFGDSANSPLHF. The CDR3 DNA reads TGCGCCAGCAGCTTTGGGGACAGTGCGAATTCACCCCTCCACTTT. The chain recombines TRBV5-1 with TRBJ1-6, with TRBD1 matching 7 bases. This CDR3 is 15 amino acids long. The V gene end was trimmed by 2 bases and the J gene end by 7 bases; junction bases not matched to a gene: 6. Germline V gene lookup returns CDR1 SGHRS and CDR2 YFSETQ.

The rearrangement joins TRBV6-5 to TRBJ2-1; TRBD2 aligns across 14 bases. The CDR3 sequence is 15 residues long. In germline, CDR1 is MNHEY, CDR2 SVGAGI. The V segment lost 4 bases and the J segment 4 bases; nucleotides outside the gene matches: 0. CDR3 region: CASSWTSGGYNEQFF. In DNA form, the CDR3 reads TGTGCCAGCAGTTGGACTAGCGGGGGGTACAATGAGCAGTTCTTC.

The chain combines TRBV6-4 with TRBJ1-5; D is uncertain. The CDR3 spans 13 residues. Trimming removed 3 bases from V and 6 bases from J, with 9 bases in between. Germline V gives CDR1 MRHNA, CDR2 SNTAGT. The DNA for the CDR3 is TGTGCCAGCAGTGAGGCCCGGGGTCAGCCCCAGCATTTT. Its translation is CASSEARGQPQHF.

This rearrangement joins TRBV19 to TRBJ2-1; D perhaps matches TRBD2 (6 bases). Germline CDR1 is LNHDA and CDR2 is SQIVND (reference sequence). Trimming took 5 bases from V and 4 from J, leaving 12 bases between them. This CDR3 comprises 14 residues. CDR3 DNA sequence: TGTGCCAGTAGTTCCCGGGGGTTGTACAATGAGCAGTTCTTC. This codes for CASSSRGLYNEQFF. Looking up the rest from reference TRBV19 and TRBJ2-1 gives the full variable domain: DGGITQSPKYLFRKEGQNVTLSCEQNLNHDAMYWYRQDPGQGLRLIYYSQIVNDFQKGDIAEGYSVSREKKESFPLTVTSAQKNPTAFYLCASSSRGLYNEQFFGPGTRLTVL.

The chain combines TRBV24-1 with TRBJ1-1; possible D gene TRBD1, 6 bases. Trimming pared 4 bases from V and 9 bases from J, leaving 11 bases between. The germline gives CDR1 KGHDR, CDR2 SFDVKD. The CDR3 length is 12 residues. CDR3 sequence (DNA): TGTGCCACCAGTGAGCCCACAGGGAAAGCTTTCTTT. Its translation is CATSEPTGKAFF.

This rearrangement joins TRBV7-2 to TRBJ1-2; D unclear. Between the trimmed V and J ends, which lost 3 bases and 8 bases, there was a span of 13 bases. The CDR3 loop spans 13 amino acids. CDR1 is SGHTA and CDR2 is FQGNSA in the germline V gene. CDR3 amino acids: CASSFRDHRGYTF. CDR3 nucleotides: TGTGCCAGCAGCTTCCGGGATCATCGGGGCTACACCTTC.

The chain recombines TRBV9 with TRBJ2-1; 11 bases are shared with TRBD2. CDR3 length equals 16 residues. CDR1 is SGDLS and CDR2 is YYNGEE in the germline V gene. V lost 4 bases to trimming and J lost 1 base; unmatched junction nucleotides: 4. CDR3 DNA: TGTGCCAGCAGCCTCCTAGCGGGAGGTTCCTACAATGAGCAGTTCTTC. Translation gives CASSLLAGGSYNEQFF.

The CDR3 loop reads CASSLSIDPETQYF. The CDR3 bases are TGCGCCAGCAGCTTGTCTATAGATCCGGAGACCCAGTACTTC. The J gene is TRBJ2-5, the V gene TRBV5-1, with D hard to call. The germline V and J ends were trimmed by 1 base and 5 bases, with 12 bases remaining between them. Germline CDR1 reads SGHRS; CDR2 reads YFSETQ. The CDR3 length is 14 residues.

The rearrangement links TRBV7-9 to TRBJ1-1, with D tentatively TRBD1 (6 bases). The V and J ends lost 0 bases and 11 bases respectively, with 13 bases between them. CDR3 length equals 13 residues. The germline V gene encodes CDR1 SEHNR and CDR2 FQNEAQ (reference sequence). The CDR3 protein is CASSLAVSQGAFF. DNA of the CDR3: TGTGCCAGCAGCTTAGCGGTCAGCCAGGGGGCTTTCTTT. The full variable domain, rest sourced from reference TRBV7-9 and TRBJ1-1, is DTGVSQNPRHKITKRGQNVTFRCDPISEHNRLYWYRQTLGQGPEFLTYFQNEAQLEKSRLLSDRFSAERPKGSFSTLEIQRTEQGDSAMYLCASSLAVSQGAFFGQGTRLTVV.

Here the CDR3 DNA reads TGCGCCAGCAGCCGACAGGGGGCGGACACCGGGGAGCTGTTTTTT. Protein sequence: CASSRQGADTGELFF. The V gene is TRBV5-1, the J gene TRBJ2-2; 10 bases align to TRBD1. The germline CDR1 and CDR2 sequences are SGHRS and YFSETQ. Unmatched junction bases numbered 3, after V lost 4 bases and J lost 3 bases. The CDR3 loop spans 15 amino acids.

The chain links TRBV7-9 to TRBJ1-2; 9 nucleotides agree with TRBD1. The germline gives CDR1 SEHNR, CDR2 FQNEAQ (reference sequence). The CDR3 runs to 17 residues. The ends lost 5 bases at V and 5 bases at J; junction bases unmatched: 15. The chain's CDR3 is CASSPAPGTGRLYGYTF. The CDR3 DNA reads TGTGCCAGCAGCCCTGCCCCGGGGACAGGGAGGTTGTATGGCTACACCTTC.

The V gene is TRBV20-1, the J gene TRBJ1-2; D gene unclear. Between the trimmed V and J ends, which lost 3 bases and 6 bases, there was a span of 8 bases. The germline gives CDR1 DFQATT, CDR2 SNEGSKA (reference sequence). CDR3 length equals 11 residues. The CDR3 spells CSARFQDGYTF. Here the CDR3 DNA reads TGCAGTGCTAGGTTCCAGGATGGCTACACCTTC.

This chain joins TRBV5-1 and TRBJ1-6; maybe TRBD1 (6 bases). Germline V gene lookup returns CDR1 SGHRS and CDR2 YFSETQ. V dropped 6 bases and J dropped 5 bases, with 15 bases sitting between them. CDR3 length equals 15 residues. The DNA for the CDR3 is TGCGCCAGCACCCTGGTGGACAGAGATAATTCACCCCTCCACTTT. Its protein product is CASTLVDRDNSPLHF. The entire variable domain, with the rest obtained from reference TRBV5-1 and TRBJ1-6, is as follows: KAGVTQTPRYLIKTRGQQVTLSCSPISGHRSVSWYQQTPGQGLQFLFEYFSETQRNKGNFPGRFSGRQFSNSRSEMNVSTLELGDSALYLCASTLVDRDNSPLHFGNGTRLTVT.

CDR3 sequence (DNA): TGTGCCAGCAGCGTAGGGGGACAGGGAGGGCAGCCCCAGCATTTT. Translation: CASSVGGQGGQPQHF. This chain links TRBV9 with TRBJ1-5, with 9 bases that match TRBD1. With 0 bases clipped from V and 7 bases from J, the junction kept 5 bases outside the gene matches. The CDR3 sequence is 15 residues long. Germline lookup yields CDR1 SGDLS and CDR2 YYNGEE.